A single count supports the clone carrying this T cell receptor (beta chain). Its antigen is undetermined. Germline V gives CDR1 WSHSY, CDR2 SAAADI. Deletions cut 4 bases from V and 7 bases from J, with 16 bases between. The CDR3 covers 14 residues. Extracted RNA was reverse transcribed, and the resulting cDNA served as sequencing template. The repertoire was sequenced with immunoSEQ multiplex PCR; TCRdb's copy has only in-frame clones and lacks some. The sample gives roughly 150,000 clones, 80% to 90% of which show up once; more than 12% is in the top ten. This specimen belongs to a study of CD8+ T cells in alopecia areata. Study-level background: People stayed on tofacitinib for 6 to 18 months, then stopped the drug for 6 months.

General study results and limits: It was lesional scalp, especially alopecia totalis/universalis, that showed higher clonality than normal scalp.

From alopecia areata patients, lesional scalp punch biopsies and peripheral blood were collected. T lymphocytes (CD4+ and CD8+) were sorted from PBMCs. This receptor was identified in a human donor with alopecia areata. J is TRBJ2-5 and V is TRBV10-2, with D maybe TRBD1 (6 bases). Sequences were derived from CD8+ T cells sorted from blood, sampled at week 0. CDR3 in DNA: TGCGCCAGCAGTGCATCAGGGGCCGAGAGGACCCAGTACTTC. Translating gives CASSASGAERTQYF.